This TCR beta chain came from a study of cytomegalovirus exposure and HLA in healthy donors. Study-wide results and limits: High specificity and sensitivity for cytomegalovirus status were reported for the classifier.

With respect to this clone: Its target is not known.

The CDR3 contains 14 residues. CDR1 is SGHTA and CDR2 is FQGNSA in the germline V gene. Deletions cut 8 bases from V and 0 bases from J, with 13 bases between. The study ran its PCR with 60 Vbeta and 13 Jbeta primers. Using immunoSEQ multiplex PCR, the repertoire was profiled, and TCRdb retains in-frame clones only, with some absent. The sample lists fewer than 120,000 clones; about three quarters were seen once. The clonotype originates from a woman aged 25 to 39 in good health and CMV-seronegative. V gene TRBV7-2 combines with J gene TRBJ1-1, with D possibly TRBD1 on 5 matching bases. Sequencing input: PBMCs. CDR3 coding DNA: TGTGCCAGCGGCCCAGGGCTGATGAACACTGAAGCTTTCTTT. It encodes CASGPGLMNTEAFF.